These 30 T cell receptor beta chains originate from one sample sequenced in a study of Ad26.COV2.S vaccination and SARS-CoV-2 variants. Treatment denoted: about 20 received Ad26.COV2.S at low or high dose, single or two shots; about 5 received placebo; per-sample allocation not given. Sampling was performed 63 days after the first vaccine or placebo injection. Sequencing was performed with immunoSEQ multiplex PCR; in TCRdb, only in-frame clones are kept and a portion is missing. The data show fewer than 400,000 clones, with over 75% seen just once and around 1.8% held by the top ten. Sequences were derived from peripheral blood, sampled in a trial of Ad26.COV2.S vaccine versus placebo. The receptors were gathered from a person aged 18 to 59 who received the Ad26.COV2.S COVID-19 vaccine or a placebo.

The genes are TRBV18 and TRBJ2-3; the match to TRBD1 covers 9 bases. The CDR3 is 15 amino acids. The germline CDR1 and CDR2 sequences are KGHSH and LQKENI. Trimming removed 3 bases from V and 4 bases from J; junction bases left unmatched: 5. The CDR3 DNA follows: TGTGCCAGCTCACCGGGACAGGGTTCCGCAGATACGCAGTATTTT. Its protein product is CASSPGQGSADTQYF.

This sequence joins TRBV15 and TRBJ2-7; 7 bases align to TRBD2. The CDR3 spans 14 residues. The germline gives CDR1 LNHNV, CDR2 YYDKDF (reference sequence). Losses at the gene ends were 0 bases for V and 6 bases for J; bases not matched to a gene: 5. CDR3 amino acids: CATSRDPGRGEQYF. The CDR3 nucleotides are TGTGCCACCAGCAGAGATCCAGGGAGGGGCGAGCAGTACTTC.

The CDR3, as DNA: TGCGCCAGCAGTCAAAATAGTTCAGGGTCCAGCTCCTACGAGCAGTACTTC. Translation gives CASSQNSSGSSSYEQYF. The rearrangement uses TRBV23-1 and TRBJ2-7; D may be TRBD1 (5 bases). TRBV23-1 is reported as an ORF; its role is uncertain. The CDR3 totals 17 residues. V lost 2 bases, J lost 0 bases, and 17 bases lay in between.

This clone was seen more than once but under ten times. J is TRBJ2-7 and V is TRBV28; D not certain. This CDR3 has 11 amino acids. Germline CDR1 and CDR2: MDHEN and SYDVKM. Trimming took 6 bases from V and 3 from J, leaving 6 bases between them. The CDR3 nucleotides read TGTGCCAGCAGGCGCGGCTACGAGCAGTACTTC. It encodes CASRRGYEQYF.

This clone was counted a few times. The rearrangement uses TRBV6-5 and TRBJ2-1; unclear D gene. Germline CDR1 reads MNHEY; CDR2 reads SVGAGI. The CDR3 runs to 13 residues. The V end was cut by 4 bases, the J end by 1 base, with 5 bases between. The DNA for the CDR3 is TGTGCCAGCAGTTCTCCATCCTACAATGAGCAGTTCTTC. Translating it yields CASSSPSYNEQFF.

The V and J genes are TRBV20-1 and TRBJ2-5, with D perhaps matching TRBD2 (5 bases). Germline values: CDR1 DFQATT, CDR2 SNEGSKA (reference sequence). This CDR3 contains 12 residues. V lost 3 bases, J lost 6 bases, and 11 bases lay in between. Here the CDR3 DNA reads TGCAGTGCTAGTAGTGGACTCCAGACCCAGTACTTC. Protein: CSASSGLQTQYF.

The V call is TRBV24-1, the J call TRBJ1-1; no clear D gene. The CDR3 has 13 amino acids. The germline V gene has CDR1 KGHDR and CDR2 SFDVKD. The ends were cut back, 3 bases at V and 1 base at J, with 5 bases in the middle. The CDR3 reads CATSDKANTEAFF. CDR3 bases: TGTGCCACCAGTGATAAGGCGAACACTGAAGCTTTCTTT.

This chain links TRBV7-6 with TRBJ2-7, with 10 bases matching TRBD2. Per the germline V gene, CDR1 is SGHVS and CDR2 is FNYEAQ. Trimming at V came to 1 base and at J to 6 bases, leaving 6 bases not matched to a gene. The CDR3 is made up of 15 amino acids. The CDR3 loop reads CASSLEASGSSEQYF. In DNA form, the CDR3 reads TGTGCCAGCAGCTTAGAGGCTAGCGGGAGTTCCGAGCAGTACTTC.

This chain links TRBV30 with TRBJ1-1, with 11 positions matching TRBD1. CDR1 and CDR2 from the germline V gene are GTSNPN and SVGIG (reference sequence). V was clipped by 2 bases and J by 11 bases; unmatched bases: 4. The CDR3 is made up of 12 amino acids. CDR3 in DNA: TGTGCCTGGAGTCCCCGGGACAGGGGGGCTTTCTTT. Its translation: CAWSPRDRGAFF.

The chain joins TRBV27 to TRBJ2-7, with TRBD1 as a possible D gene (6 bases). This CDR3 contains 16 residues. Deletions cut 5 bases from V and 3 bases from J, with 20 bases between. Germline V lookup: CDR1 MNHEY, CDR2 SMNVEV (reference sequence). The CDR3 DNA sequence: TGTGCCAGCAGTCCTAATGGACAGCTTGTTAACTACGAGCAGTACTTC. Residues: CASSPNGQLVNYEQYF.

In DNA, the CDR3 is TGTGCCAGTAGTCCTCGGACCAATCCCTACGAGCAGTACTTC. Its translation is CASSPRTNPYEQYF. The chain links TRBV19 to TRBJ2-7; D is ambiguous. The CDR3 contains 14 residues. Germline loops: CDR1 LNHDA, CDR2 SQIVND (reference sequence). V lost 5 bases and J lost 2, with 13 bases in between.

This chain connects TRBV19 to TRBJ2-1; the D gene could be TRBD1 or TRBD2 (5 bases each). Deletions cut 2 bases from V and 0 bases from J, with 8 bases between. This CDR3 is built from 15 residues. Germline V lookup: CDR1 LNHDA, CDR2 SQIVND (reference sequence). CDR3 coding DNA: TGTGCCAGTAGTATATTGGGGGACTCCTACAATGAGCAGTTCTTC. It specifies CASSILGDSYNEQFF.

The chain is built from TRBV5-1 and TRBJ1-1; D is unclear. The CDR3 extends over 13 amino acids. The V gene lost 4 bases and the J gene lost 11 bases, with 18 bases spanning the gap. Germline-derived CDR1 and CDR2 are SGHRS and YFSETQ. The DNA of the CDR3 is TGCGCCAGCAGCCCATTTGCCTCGCAGACGGCTTTCTTT. The encoded protein is CASSPFASQTAFF.

Here the CDR3 reads CSVRRDSAAFF. Written as DNA, the CDR3 is TGCAGCGTTCGCCGGGACAGTGCTGCTTTCTTT. The rearrangement joins TRBV29-1 to TRBJ1-1, with TRBD1 identical over 7 bases. Unmatched junction bases numbered 8, after V lost 5 bases and J lost 11 bases. The CDR3 has 11 residues. The germline V gene encodes CDR1 SQVTM and CDR2 ANQGSEA.

CDR3 bases: TGTGCCAGCAGTGACGGGTTTACCGGGGAGCTGTTTTTT. This sequence encodes CASSDGFTGELFF. The chain recombines TRBV6-4 with TRBJ2-2; no clear D gene. Per the germline V gene, CDR1 is MRHNA and CDR2 is SNTAGT. V lost 2 bases to trimming and J lost 5 bases, with 6 bases between them. The CDR3 contains 13 residues.

The gene calls are TRBV2 and TRBJ2-7; 8 nucleotides match TRBD1. Germline CDR1 SNHLY, CDR2 FYNNEI. V shed 8 bases and J 0 bases; nucleotides not matched to a gene: 3. The CDR3 has 13 residues. The CDR3 sequence: CASGTGPSYEQYF. As DNA, the CDR3 is TGTGCCAGCGGGACAGGACCCTCCTACGAGCAGTACTTC.

This clone was found once. V usage is TRBV6-5 and J usage is TRBJ2-2; 11 bases are a match to TRBD2. There are 14 residues in the CDR3. V was clipped by 8 bases and J by 6 bases; unmatched bases: 5. The germline V gene has CDR1 MNHEY and CDR2 SVGAGI. As DNA, the CDR3 is TGTGCCAGCTCGCTAGCGGGAGGAGCCGGGGAGCTGTTTTTT. Amino acid sequence: CASSLAGGAGELFF.

The genes are TRBV28 and TRBJ1-2; no definite D call. CDR3 length: 11 amino acids. Germline CDR1 MDHEN, CDR2 SYDVKM. Trimming took off 3 bases at V and 8 bases at J, with 7 bases between the two ends. The CDR3 region is CASSFRKGYTF. As DNA, the CDR3 is TGTGCCAGCAGTTTCCGGAAGGGCTACACCTTC.

The gene calls are TRBV20-1 and TRBJ2-7, with TRBD2 matching 8 bases. The V and J ends lost 3 bases and 5 bases, in that order; junction bases with no gene match: 9. The CDR3 has 14 residues. The germline V gene encodes CDR1 DFQATT and CDR2 SNEGSKA (reference sequence). In DNA, the CDR3 is TGCAGTGCTAGTAGGATAGCGGGACGGAACGAGCAGTACTTC. Residues: CSASRIAGRNEQYF.

The chain uses TRBV7-2 and TRBJ2-7, with a tentative D call TRBD2 (5 bases). V was trimmed by 3 bases and J by 4 bases, leaving 10 bases between them. This CDR3 is built from 13 residues. The V gene's germline CDR1 is SGHTA and CDR2 FQGNSA. This CDR3 is CASSFQREYEQYF. The DNA of the CDR3 is TGTGCCAGCAGCTTCCAACGGGAATACGAGCAGTACTTC.

The chain uses TRBV6-5 and TRBJ2-7, with TRBD2 as a possible D gene (6 bases). The V gene lost 1 base and the J gene lost 4 bases, with 14 bases spanning the gap. CDR3 length equals 15 residues. CDR1 and CDR2 (germline): MNHEY, SVGAGI. CDR3 residues: CASSYWDFLLYEQYF. CDR3 DNA sequence: TGTGCCAGCAGTTACTGGGACTTCCTACTTTACGAGCAGTACTTC.

The sample holds a few counts of this clone. V usage is TRBV24-1 and J usage is TRBJ1-5; perhaps TRBD1 as D (6 bases). The V and J ends lost 10 bases and 7 bases respectively, with 16 bases between them. The CDR3 consists of 13 residues. The germline V gene has CDR1 KGHDR and CDR2 SFDVKD. CDR3 DNA sequence: TGTGCCACAGCGAGGGGGGCGGGACAGCCCCAGCATTTT. Protein sequence: CATARGAGQPQHF.

V gene TRBV6-6 combines with J gene TRBJ1-3; no firm D call. With 7 bases removed from V and 0 bases from J, the gap between germline ends came to 7 bases. Germline CDR1 MNHNY, CDR2 SVGAGI (reference sequence). This CDR3 is built from 13 residues. The DNA of the CDR3 is TGTGCCAGCACGGTCGCCTCTGGAAACACCATATATTTT. Encoded protein: CASTVASGNTIYF.

As regards this clone: The same CDR3 also results from other DNA sequences found in this sample. The rearrangement links TRBV5-1 to TRBJ2-1; 7 nucleotides agree with TRBD2. With 0 bases clipped from V and 3 bases from J, the junction kept 3 bases outside the gene matches. The CDR3 consists of 15 residues. Germline values: CDR1 SGHRS, CDR2 YFSETQ. In nucleotides, the CDR3 is TGCGCCAGCAGCTTGGGGGCTAGCGGCTACAATGAGCAGTTCTTC. As protein: CASSLGASGYNEQFF.

This chain uses TRBV6-2 or TRBV6-3 with TRBJ2-1; D unresolved. CDR3 length: 13 amino acids. V lost 5 bases and J 4 bases, leaving 9 bases between the germline ends. Germline V gives CDR1 MNHEY, CDR2 SVGEGT. The CDR3 DNA reads as TGTGCCAGCAGTCTTTTGAGATACAATGAGCAGTTCTTC. It translates to CASSLLRYNEQFF.

This clone came up once. The V gene is TRBV19, the J gene TRBJ2-3, with 12 bases lining up with TRBD2. This CDR3 is built from 15 residues. In germline, CDR1 is LNHDA, CDR2 SQIVND (reference sequence). Germline trimming cut 4 bases from V and 3 bases from J; bases unmatched to any gene: 2. The CDR3 protein is CASSTTSGSTDTQYF. As DNA, the CDR3 is TGTGCCAGTAGTACGACTAGCGGGAGTACAGATACGCAGTATTTT.

The V gene is TRBV19, the J gene TRBJ2-7; possibly TRBD2 for D (6 bases). The CDR3 length is 14 residues. Trimming removed 3 bases from V and 5 bases from J, with 14 bases in between. CDR1 is LNHDA and CDR2 is SQIVND in the germline V gene (reference sequence). The CDR3 loop reads CASSIWLARDEQYF. For the CDR3, the DNA is TGTGCCAGTAGTATTTGGCTAGCGAGGGACGAGCAGTACTTC.

This clone was seen more than once but under ten times. This sample includes further DNA sequences coding for the same CDR3. The chain joins TRBV5-6 to TRBJ2-7; TRBD1 matches 8 bases. Germline V gives CDR1 SGHDT, CDR2 YYEEEE. The CDR3 sequence is 13 residues long. Unmatched junction bases numbered 0, after V lost 1 base and J lost 3 bases. CDR3 residues: CASSLTGGYEQYF. In nucleotides, the CDR3 is TGTGCCAGCAGCTTGACAGGGGGCTACGAGCAGTACTTC.

The rearrangement uses TRBV6-2 or TRBV6-3 and TRBJ2-1, with D unclear. V was pared by 1 base and J by 8 bases, with 12 bases between. The CDR3 spans 14 residues. Germline CDR1 MNHEY, CDR2 SVGEGT. This CDR3 reads CASSYLASRDEQFF. The CDR3 DNA reads TGTGCCAGCAGTTACTTAGCTTCCCGGGATGAGCAGTTCTTC.

V is TRBV2 and J is TRBJ2-3; D perhaps matches TRBD2 (5 bases). V gave up 2 bases and J gave up 6 bases, with 12 bases separating them. There are 14 residues in the CDR3. CDR1 SNHLY and CDR2 FYNNEI come from the germline V gene. For the CDR3, the DNA is TGTGCCAGCAGTGAATTGAGGGCCCGGGATACGCAGTATTTT. It yields the protein CASSELRARDTQYF.